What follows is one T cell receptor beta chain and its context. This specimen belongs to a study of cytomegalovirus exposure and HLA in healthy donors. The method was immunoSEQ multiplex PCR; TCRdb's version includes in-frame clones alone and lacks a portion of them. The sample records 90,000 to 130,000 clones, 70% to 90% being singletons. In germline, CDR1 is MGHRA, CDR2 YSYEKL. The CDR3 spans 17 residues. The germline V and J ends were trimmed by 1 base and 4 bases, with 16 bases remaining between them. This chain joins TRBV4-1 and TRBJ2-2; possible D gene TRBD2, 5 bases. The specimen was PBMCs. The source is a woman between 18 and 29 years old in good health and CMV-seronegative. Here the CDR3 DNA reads TGCGCCAGCAGCCAAGCTTCTCTAGCCAGACCCACCGGGGAGCTGTTTTTT. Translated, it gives CASSQASLARPTGELFF.